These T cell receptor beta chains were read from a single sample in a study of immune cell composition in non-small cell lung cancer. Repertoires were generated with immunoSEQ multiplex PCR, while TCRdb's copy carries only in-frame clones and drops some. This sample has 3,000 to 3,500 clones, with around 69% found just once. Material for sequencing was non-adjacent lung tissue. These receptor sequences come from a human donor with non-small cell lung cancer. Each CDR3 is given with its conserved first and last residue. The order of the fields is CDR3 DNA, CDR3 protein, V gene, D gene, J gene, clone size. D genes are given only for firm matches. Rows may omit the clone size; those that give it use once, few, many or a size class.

CDR3 DNA: TGTGCCAGCAGCTTAGGGAGCCAAGGCTACGAGCAGTACTTC
CDR3 protein: CASSLGSQGYEQYF
V gene: TRBV11-2
D gene: -
J gene: TRBJ2-7
clone size: few

CDR3 DNA: TGTGCCAGCAGCCCCGTTACTAGCGGGGAACGGTTCTACAATGAGCAGTTCTTC
CDR3 protein: CASSPVTSGERFYNEQFF
V gene: TRBV14
D gene: TRBD2
J gene: TRBJ2-1
clone size: once

CDR3 DNA: TGCGCCAGCAGCTTGGCCGGGGTCGTCTCTGGAAACACCATATATTTT
CDR3 protein: CASSLAGVVSGNTIYF
V gene: TRBV5-1
D gene: -
J gene: TRBJ1-3
clone size: -

CDR3 DNA: TGTGCCAGCAGCTTAGATGGGGGACTAGGTTCAGCCCACGAGTATTTT
CDR3 protein: CASSLDGGLGSAHEYF
V gene: TRBV11-3
D gene: TRBD2
J gene: TRBJ2-3
clone size: -

CDR3 DNA: TGTGCCAGCAGCTTGGGCCGGGACAACTACAATGAGCAGTTCTTC
CDR3 protein: CASSLGRDNYNEQFF
V gene: TRBV5-5
D gene: -
J gene: TRBJ2-1
clone size: -

CDR3 DNA: TGTGCCAGCAGCCCCGGGACAGGGGCAAAAAACATTCAGTACTTC
CDR3 protein: CASSPGTGAKNIQYF
V gene: TRBV5-5
D gene: TRBD1
J gene: TRBJ2-4
clone size: -

CDR3 DNA: TGTGCCAGCAGTGGTGCCCTAACCCAATTGTGGGGGGCCAACGTCCTGACTTTC
CDR3 protein: CASSGALTQLWGANVLTF
V gene: TRBV2
D gene: -
J gene: TRBJ2-6
clone size: -

CDR3 DNA: TGTGCCATCAGTGAGCCGACCGGCAGGGGCACCGGGGAGCTGTTTTTT
CDR3 protein: CAISEPTGRGTGELFF
V gene: TRBV10-3
D gene: -
J gene: TRBJ2-2
clone size: -

CDR3 DNA: TGCGCCAGCATGGTCAGTTTTCGTACCGGGGAGCTGTTTTTT
CDR3 protein: CASMVSFRTGELFF
V gene: TRBV5-1
D gene: -
J gene: TRBJ2-2
clone size: few

CDR3 DNA: TGTGCCAGCAGCTTGGAAACGGTGATAAACTATGGCTACACCTTC
CDR3 protein: CASSLETVINYGYTF
V gene: TRBV5-5
D gene: -
J gene: TRBJ1-2
clone size: -

CDR3 DNA: TGTGCCAGCAGTGAATCAGGTTCCCGAGCTAACTATGGCTACACCTTC
CDR3 protein: CASSESGSRANYGYTF
V gene: TRBV25-1
D gene: -
J gene: TRBJ1-2
clone size: -

CDR3 DNA: TGTGCCAGCAGCGTCGCGGGGGTCTCCTACAATGAGCAGTTCTTC
CDR3 protein: CASSVAGVSYNEQFF
V gene: TRBV7-2
D gene: TRBD2
J gene: TRBJ2-1
clone size: -

CDR3 DNA: TGCGCCAGCAGCCAAGAGGCCTCAGGGCCCTACGAGCAGTACTTC
CDR3 protein: CASSQEASGPYEQYF
V gene: TRBV4-1
D gene: -
J gene: TRBJ2-7
clone size: -

CDR3 DNA: TGTGCCAGCAGGGAGACAGGGAGGTCGGATACGCAGTATTTT
CDR3 protein: CASRETGRSDTQYF
V gene: TRBV14
D gene: -
J gene: TRBJ2-3
clone size: -

CDR3 DNA: TGTGCCAGCAGCTTAGGGCGGTCAGCAGGGTCCGCTTTCTTT
CDR3 protein: CASSLGRSAGSAFF
V gene: TRBV7-9
D gene: -
J gene: TRBJ1-1
clone size: -

CDR3 DNA: TGTGCCAGCAGCTCTAGAGGAGATAAAGCAGACTCTCACTTT
CDR3 protein: CASSSRGDKADSHF
V gene: TRBV11-2
D gene: -
J gene: TRBJ1-1
clone size: few

CDR3 DNA: TGCGCCAGCAGCCGGCGGACAGGGACGGACACCGGGGAGCTGTTTTTT
CDR3 protein: CASSRRTGTDTGELFF
V gene: TRBV5-1
D gene: TRBD1
J gene: TRBJ2-2
clone size: -

CDR3 DNA: TGTGCCAGCAGCTTGGAATTATTTAATGAAAAACTGTTTTTT
CDR3 protein: CASSLELFNEKLFF
V gene: TRBV5-5
D gene: -
J gene: TRBJ1-4
clone size: -

CDR3 DNA: TGTGCCAGTAGTAACACGGGGTCCTACAATGAGCAGTTCTTC
CDR3 protein: CASSNTGSYNEQFF
V gene: TRBV19
D gene: -
J gene: TRBJ2-1
clone size: -

CDR3 DNA: TGCGCCAGCGGGGCTAGCGGGGGTAACCAAGAGACCCAGTACTTC
CDR3 protein: CASGASGGNQETQYF
V gene: TRBV5-1
D gene: TRBD2
J gene: TRBJ2-5
clone size: -

CDR3 DNA: TGTGCTAGTGGTTTGCGGACAGGGGTGGGGTACAATGAGCAGTTCTTC
CDR3 protein: CASGLRTGVGYNEQFF
V gene: TRBV12-5
D gene: TRBD1
J gene: TRBJ2-1
clone size: -

CDR3 DNA: TGTGCCAGCAGTTTTGGGACAGGGTCACGAACCGGGGAGCTGTTTTTT
CDR3 protein: CASSFGTGSRTGELFF
V gene: TRBV27
D gene: TRBD1
J gene: TRBJ2-2
clone size: once

CDR3 DNA: TGCAGCGTTCGGAGGTCCGAGAATGCCCTTCTGGGTGAAAAACTGTTTTTT
CDR3 protein: CSVRRSENALLGEKLFF
V gene: TRBV29-1
D gene: -
J gene: TRBJ1-4
clone size: large

CDR3 DNA: TGTGCCACCCAGAGTGGGACAGAGAGTAATGAGCAGTTCTTC
CDR3 protein: CATQSGTESNEQFF
V gene: TRBV10-3
D gene: TRBD1
J gene: TRBJ2-1
clone size: -

CDR3 DNA: TGTGCCAGCAGAGACAGGGGGCTGTCCACAGATACGCAGTATTTT
CDR3 protein: CASRDRGLSTDTQYF
V gene: TRBV6-6
D gene: TRBD1
J gene: TRBJ2-3
clone size: once

CDR3 DNA: TGTGCCTGGAGCGCCCCAGGGGTAGGGGGTGCGTACACCGGGGAGCTGTTTTTT
CDR3 protein: CAWSAPGVGGAYTGELFF
V gene: TRBV30
D gene: -
J gene: TRBJ2-2
clone size: -

CDR3 DNA: TGCGCCAGCAGCACGGGACAGTACAATGAGCAGTTCTTC
CDR3 protein: CASSTGQYNEQFF
V gene: TRBV5-1
D gene: TRBD1
J gene: TRBJ2-1
clone size: -

CDR3 DNA: TGTGCCAGCAGTGAAGGGGGGGGTGACAATGAGCAGTTCTTC
CDR3 protein: CASSEGGGDNEQFF
V gene: TRBV2
D gene: TRBD2
J gene: TRBJ2-1
clone size: few

CDR3 DNA: TGTGCCACCCGTCGGGGACTGGGTGGCGATGAGCAGTTCTTC
CDR3 protein: CATRRGLGGDEQFF
V gene: TRBV19
D gene: -
J gene: TRBJ2-1
clone size: once

CDR3 DNA: TGTGCCAGCAGGCAGGGCGTTAACGAGCAGTACTTC
CDR3 protein: CASRQGVNEQYF
V gene: TRBV6-5
D gene: -
J gene: TRBJ2-7
clone size: -